The 13 T cell receptor beta chains listed next were all sequenced from one sample in a study of blood T cell repertoires in COVID-19. Data came from immunoSEQ multiplex PCR; TCRdb stores just in-frame clones and leaves some out. This sample has 170,000 or so clones, with about 88% found just once. The material sequenced was peripheral blood. These receptors originate from a man aged 40-55 years with active or convalescent COVID-19.

This chain uses TRBV5-1 with TRBJ2-7; 8 positions agree with TRBD1. The V gene end was trimmed by 6 bases and the J gene end by 7 bases; junction bases not matched to a gene: 9. Germline V lookup: CDR1 SGHRS, CDR2 YFSETQ. This CDR3 is 13 amino acids long. CDR3 region: CASTAQGAGEQYF. The DNA for the CDR3 is TGCGCCAGCACCGCTCAGGGGGCCGGGGAGCAGTACTTC.

The chain uses TRBV7-3 and TRBJ1-1; D is ambiguous. CDR3 length: 13 residues. With 2 bases removed from V and 1 base from J, the gap between germline ends came to 5 bases. Germline values: CDR1 SGHTA, CDR2 FQGTGA. The chain's CDR3 is CASSLVRNTEAFF. The DNA of the CDR3 is TGTGCCAGCAGCTTAGTCCGGAACACTGAAGCTTTCTTT.

The chain combines TRBV27 with TRBJ2-6; D gene uncertain. The V end lost 8 bases, the J end lost 0 bases, and 11 bases lay between the germline ends. This CDR3 spans 15 amino acids. Germline loops: CDR1 MNHEY, CDR2 SMNVEV (reference sequence). CDR3 nucleotides: TGTGCCAGCGGCCACAGCCTCTCTGGGGCCAACGTCCTGACTTTC. Translation: CASGHSLSGANVLTF.

In its sample, this clone was seen once. The chain is built from TRBV5-1 and TRBJ1-1; a weak D match, TRBD1 (5 bases). From germline, CDR1 is SGHRS and CDR2 YFSETQ. V shed 7 bases and J shed 4 bases, with 14 bases lying between them. The CDR3 is 13 residues long. The CDR3 sequence: CASGSMGGTEAFF. The CDR3 DNA follows: TGCGCCAGCGGTTCGATGGGGGGCACTGAAGCTTTCTTT.

The chain links TRBV30 to TRBJ2-3, with D maybe TRBD2 (6 bases). This CDR3 comprises 16 residues. With 3 bases removed from V and 4 bases from J, the gap between germline ends came to 20 bases. Germline V gene data show CDR1 as GTSNPN and CDR2 as SVGIG (reference sequence). CDR3 region: CAWRDTRRGRADTQYF. Written as DNA, the CDR3 is TGTGCCTGGAGGGATACCCGGCGGGGACGGGCAGATACGCAGTATTTT.

The chain couples TRBV7-3 to TRBJ2-7; no reliable D call. V was trimmed by 1 base and J by 7 bases, leaving 8 bases between them. Germline V gene lookup returns CDR1 SGHTA and CDR2 FQGTGA. This CDR3 region has 12 residues. The CDR3 sequence is CASSLNAREQYF. The CDR3 coding sequence is TGTGCCAGCAGCTTAAACGCTAGGGAGCAGTACTTC.

This chain uses TRBV30 with TRBJ1-4; 10 positions match TRBD1. Trimming removed 1 base from V and 8 bases from J; junction bases left unmatched: 7. The CDR3 contains 15 residues. CDR1 GTSNPN and CDR2 SVGIG come from the germline V gene (reference sequence). The CDR3 DNA is TGTGCCTGGAGTGATCCGGGACAGGGGATGGAAAAACTGTTTTTT. It codes for CAWSDPGQGMEKLFF.

This chain joins TRBV6-5 and TRBJ2-3, with 7 nucleotides matching TRBD1. Germline V CDR1 and CDR2: MNHEY, SVGAGI. Trimming took 6 bases from V and 3 from J; bases not matched to a gene: 9. The CDR3 is 15 amino acids. The CDR3 loop is CASSLTGFRTDTQYF. The CDR3 DNA sequence: TGTGCCAGCAGCCTGACAGGGTTTAGAACAGATACGCAGTATTTT.

The chain combines TRBV19 with TRBJ2-3, with 8 nucleotides matching TRBD2. With V trimmed by 4 bases and J by 5 bases, 5 bases remained unmatched. The CDR3 has 14 amino acids. From germline, CDR1 is LNHDA and CDR2 SQIVND (reference sequence). CDR3 region: CASSRPGGRDTQYF. DNA of the CDR3: TGTGCCAGTAGTAGACCGGGGGGGAGAGATACGCAGTATTTT.

V is TRBV4-3 and J is TRBJ1-4, with 8 positions matching TRBD1. CDR1 and CDR2 from the germline V gene are LGHNA and YSLEER. Germline trimming cut 0 bases from V and 8 bases from J; bases unmatched to any gene: 8. This CDR3 has 16 residues. The CDR3 here is CASSQDTDRVREKLFF. Here the CDR3 DNA reads TGCGCCAGCAGCCAAGATACGGACAGGGTTAGAGAAAAACTGTTTTTT.

The chain joins TRBV3-1 (or the pseudogene TRBV3-2) to TRBJ2-5; D gene ambiguous. Looked up from germline, CDR1 is LGHDT and CDR2 is YNNKEL (reference sequence). The CDR3 contains 15 residues. Trimming left V 1 base short and J 5 bases short, with 14 bases between. The DNA of the CDR3 is TGTGCCAGCAGCCAAGGGGTTGACTTTCGGGAGACCCAGTACTTC. Translated, it gives CASSQGVDFRETQYF.

The chain links TRBV30 to TRBJ1-1; D is unclear. The CDR3 loop spans 11 amino acids. Trimming left V 5 bases short and J 2 bases short, with 6 bases between. The germline gives CDR1 GTSNPN, CDR2 SVGIG (reference sequence). DNA of the CDR3: TGTGCCTGGGACTATAACACTGAAGCTTTCTTT. Translation: CAWDYNTEAFF.

The V gene is TRBV30, the J gene TRBJ2-6; 7 nucleotides agree with TRBD1. J gave up 2 bases and V 0 bases, and 7 bases lay outside the gene matches. The CDR3 covers 17 residues. Germline CDR1 reads GTSNPN; CDR2 reads SVGIG (reference sequence). The CDR3 spells CAWSVGLGTAGANVLTF. The CDR3 nucleotides are TGTGCCTGGAGTGTAGGTCTAGGGACAGCTGGGGCCAACGTCCTGACTTTC. Filled out from reference TRBV30 and TRBJ2-6, the complete variable domain reads SQTIHQWPATLVQPVGSPLSLECTVEGTSNPNLYWYRQAAGRGLQLLFYSVGIGQISSEVPQNLSASRPQDRQFILSSKKLLLSDSGFYLCAWSVGLGTAGANVLTFGAGSRLTVL.